One sample yielded the 18 T cell receptor beta chains listed below, sequenced in a study of T cell repertoires in cytomegalovirus infection. These receptors have no known antigen. TCRdb re-called the reads with MiXCR, one entry per CDR3 protein. The sample holds over 100,000 distinct CDR3 sequences, 9.5% to 13% seen once. The sample comprised PBMCs, sequenced either directly or after in vitro stimulation (not recorded which). The source of these receptors is a human donor in good health (CMV status not recorded). Some clones in this sample may be carry-over from other donors' samples.

There are many counts of this clonotype. The chain combines TRBV7-2 with TRBJ2-5; D is unresolved. Trimming cost V 5 bases and J 2 bases, with 9 bases left between them. CDR3 size: 13 residues. Germline CDR1 SGHTA, CDR2 FQGNSA. The CDR3 DNA follows: TGTGCCAGCAGCCCTAAGTGGCAAGAGACCCAGTACTTC. This translates into CASSPKWQETQYF.

This clonotype was detected many times. The genes are TRBV19 and TRBJ2-1; D is perhaps TRBD2 (5 bases). Trimming shortened V by 9 bases and J by 7 bases, and 25 bases separated the two germline ends. The CDR3 loop spans 16 amino acids. The germline V gene encodes CDR1 LNHDA and CDR2 SQIVND (reference sequence). The chain's CDR3 is CARNRYPLTSSNEQFF. CDR3 DNA sequence: TGTGCCAGAAACAGATACCCCTTAACTAGTTCGAATGAGCAGTTCTTC.

This chain connects TRBV5-1 to TRBJ2-1; 8 nucleotides agree with TRBD1. The CDR3 length is 13 residues. V lost 6 bases and J lost 5; bases outside the gene matches: 4. CDR1 is SGHRS, CDR2 YFSETQ, per germline. The CDR3 here is CASNRGADNEQFF. The CDR3 nucleotides are TGCGCCAGCAACAGGGGGGCCGACAATGAGCAGTTCTTC.

The V gene is TRBV7-3, the J gene TRBJ1-6; D unclear. This CDR3 is 12 amino acids long. Germline CDR1 reads SGHTA; CDR2 reads FQGTGA. The chain's CDR3 is CASGVMGSPLHF. The CDR3 nucleotides are TGTGCTAGCGGGGTTATGGGTTCACCCCTCCACTTT.

This clonotype was seen more than once but under ten times. This chain connects TRBV23-1 to TRBJ2-1, with TRBD2 matching over 13 bases. TRBV23-1 is filed as an ORF, its function uncertain. This CDR3 is built from 15 residues. V lost 7 bases to trimming and J lost 9 bases; unmatched junction nucleotides: 9. CDR3 coding DNA: TGCGCCAGCACGGCGGGACTAGCGGGACGTTGTGAGCAGTTCTTC. Translation: CASTAGLAGRCEQFF.

This clonotype was counted ten times or more. J is TRBJ2-5 and V is TRBV12-3 or TRBV12-4, with D possibly TRBD2 on 6 matching bases. This CDR3 has 13 residues. Trimming shortened V by 2 bases and J by 3 bases, and 7 bases separated the two germline ends. The CDR3: CASSLRTKETQYF. The DNA of the CDR3 is TGTGCCAGCAGTTTAAGGACTAAAGAGACCCAGTACTTC.

This clonotype was picked up many times. The rearrangement links TRBV6-5 to TRBJ1-2, with D possibly being TRBD1 (5 bases). V gave up 6 bases and J gave up 3 bases, with 14 bases separating them. Germline V gene sequence: CDR1 MNHEY, CDR2 SVGAGI. This CDR3 is built from 14 residues. The CDR3, as DNA: TGTGCCAGCAGGGGCCAGGGAAACGACTATGGCTACACCTTC. Residues: CASRGQGNDYGYTF.

This clonotype has ten or more counts. The chain recombines TRBV7-8 with TRBJ1-3; the D gene is possibly TRBD1 (6 bases). V was cut by 1 base and J by 0 bases, with 16 bases left in between. The CDR3 has 18 residues. Looked up from germline, CDR1 is SGHVS and CDR2 is FQNEAQ. For the CDR3, the DNA is TGTGCCAGCAGCTTAGGATCGTGGGGGCTGACCTCTGGAAACACCATATATTTT. Residues: CASSLGSWGLTSGNTIYF.

This clonotype has only a few counts. This CDR3 reads CATSRDPGAGNTIYF. CDR3 nucleotide sequence: TGTGCCACCAGCAGAGATCCAGGCGCTGGAAACACCATATATTTT. The chain couples TRBV15 to TRBJ1-3; D remains unclear. This CDR3 has 15 residues. Per the germline V gene, CDR1 is LNHNV and CDR2 is YYDKDF (reference sequence). The germline V and J ends were trimmed by 0 bases and 2 bases, with 8 bases remaining between them.

This clonotype has at least ten counts. The chain links TRBV7-2 to TRBJ2-7; D may be TRBD2 (6 bases). V lost 9 bases, J lost 0 bases, and 12 bases lay in between. The CDR3 is made up of 13 amino acids. Germline V gives CDR1 SGHTA, CDR2 FQGNSA. The DNA for the CDR3 is TGTGCCAGTAAGCGGGCGACCTCCTACGAGCAGTACTTC. Translation gives CASKRATSYEQYF.

The table lists this clonotype with many counts. The chain couples TRBV12-3 or TRBV12-4 to TRBJ2-2; no clear D gene. The CDR3 loop spans 12 amino acids. With 8 bases removed from V and 3 bases from J, the gap between germline ends came to 7 bases. The CDR3 loop is CASVEDTGELFF. The CDR3 DNA sequence: TGTGCCAGCGTCGAGGACACCGGGGAGCTGTTTTTT.

This clonotype was counted ten times or more. The chain has TRBV5-4 and TRBJ2-7; TRBD2 matches 10 bases. J was trimmed by 0 bases and V by 3 bases; bases with no gene match: 3. The germline gives CDR1 SGHNT, CDR2 YYREEE (reference sequence). The CDR3 consists of 15 residues. The CDR3 protein is CASSSGLASSYEQYF. CDR3 coding DNA: TGTGCCAGCAGCTCGGGACTAGCGAGCTCCTACGAGCAGTACTTC.

This clonotype was seen ten or more times. This chain joins TRBV5-6 and TRBJ2-7, with TRBD1 matching over 7 bases. Unmatched junction bases numbered 3, after V lost 3 bases and J lost 0 bases. CDR1 and CDR2 from the germline V gene are SGHDT and YYEEEE. The CDR3 runs to 14 residues. The CDR3 loop is CASSWTGNSYEQYV. CDR3 coding DNA: TGTGCCAGCAGCTGGACAGGAAACTCCTACGAGCAGTACGTC.

The gene calls are TRBV12-3 or TRBV12-4 and TRBJ2-7; 8 nucleotides line up with TRBD2. The CDR3 contains 14 residues. Trimming cost V 5 bases and J 2 bases; bases outside gene matches: 5. Here the CDR3 DNA reads TGTGCCAGCAGTGGGACTAGTAATACCTACGAGCAGTACGTC. This translates into CASSGTSNTYEQYV.

This clonotype was picked up many times. The rearrangement uses TRBV7-2 and TRBJ2-1, with D possibly being TRBD2 (5 bases). Germline CDR1 and CDR2: SGHTA and FQGNSA. This CDR3 has 14 residues. The V gene lost 3 bases and the J gene lost 2 bases, with 8 bases spanning the gap. As DNA, the CDR3 is TGTGCCAGCAGCTTGCGGGTTCCCTACAATGAGCAGTTCTTC. As protein: CASSLRVPYNEQFF. Based on the CDR3 plus reference TRBV7-2 and TRBJ2-1, the full variable domain is GAGVSQSPSNKVTEKGKDVELRCDPISGHTALYWYRQSLGQGLEFLIYFQGNSAPDKSGLPSDRFSAERTGGSVSTLTIQRTQQEDSAVYLCASSLRVPYNEQFFGPGTRLTVL.

The chain links TRBV18 to TRBJ2-2; D uncertain. V lost 6 bases and J lost 7, with 9 bases in between. In germline, CDR1 is KGHSH, CDR2 LQKENI. This CDR3 spans 12 amino acids. The CDR3 nucleotides read TGTGCCAGCTCCTTTCGGAGCGGGGAGCTGTTTTTT. It translates to CASSFRSGELFF.

Ten or more counts support this clonotype. The chain recombines TRBV7-2 with TRBJ2-7; 13 nucleotides agree with TRBD2. Germline V gene sequence: CDR1 SGHTA, CDR2 FQGNSA. The ends lost 5 bases at V and 3 bases at J; junction bases unmatched: 4. The CDR3 is made up of 15 amino acids. CDR3 DNA: TGTGCCAGCAGCGTCGGACTAGCGGGAGTCTACGAGCAGTACGTC. Its protein is CASSVGLAGVYEQYV.

The V and J genes are TRBV20-1 and TRBJ2-3; no clear D. The length of the CDR3 is 12 residues. Trimming removed 2 bases at V and 1 base at J, with 4 bases between. The V gene's germline CDR1 is DFQATT and CDR2 SNEGSKA (reference sequence). DNA for the CDR3: TGCAGTGCTAGAAGAGGCACAGATACGCAGTATTTT. Its protein is CSARRGTDTQYF.